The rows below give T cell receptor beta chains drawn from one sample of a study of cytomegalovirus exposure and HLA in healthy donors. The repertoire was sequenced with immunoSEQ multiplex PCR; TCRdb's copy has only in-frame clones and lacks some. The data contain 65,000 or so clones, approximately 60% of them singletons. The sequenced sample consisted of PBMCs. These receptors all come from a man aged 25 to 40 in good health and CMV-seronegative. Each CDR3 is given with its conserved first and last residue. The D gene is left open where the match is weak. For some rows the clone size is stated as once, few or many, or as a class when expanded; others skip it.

TGTGCCACCGGCGGGACAGCCATCGAGCAGTACTTC | CATGGTAIEQYF | . | TRBJ2-7 | . | TRBV10-3
TGTGCCAGCAGGCCGCCGGCGGTGGAGACCCAGTACTTC | CASRPPAVETQYF | . | TRBJ2-5 | . | TRBV7-9
TGTGCCAGCAGTTCGCAGGGGAGGGTCACTGAAGCTTTCTTT | CASSSQGRVTEAFF | . | TRBJ1-1 | . | TRBV7-9
TGTGCCAGCAGCATTGGACAGGGCATTGAAGCTTTCTTT | CASSIGQGIEAFF | TRBD1 | TRBJ1-1 | . | TRBV5-6
TGTGCCAGCAGGTCTACAGCCTACGAGCAGTACTTC | CASRSTAYEQYF | . | TRBJ2-7 | . | TRBV6-5
TGTGCCAGCAGTGGGGACACGTTCTCTGGGGCCAACGTCCTGACTTTC | CASSGDTFSGANVLTF | . | TRBJ2-6 | . | TRBV25-1
TGCAGCGTCGGTCTTGAGACCCAGTACTTC | CSVGLETQYF | . | TRBJ2-5 | once | TRBV29-1
TGTGCCAGCAACCCGACAGGTGACGTGCATGAGCAGTTCTTC | CASNPTGDVHEQFF | . | TRBJ2-1 | . | TRBV6-1
TGTGCCAGCAGACCACGGGGACTAGCGGGGTTTCGGGGCGGCAATGAGCAGTTCTTC | CASRPRGLAGFRGGNEQFF | TRBD2 | TRBJ2-1 | . | TRBV2
TGTGCCAGCAGCCAGGCAACAGGGAGCCATCAGCCCCAGCATTTT | CASSQATGSHQPQHF | . | TRBJ1-5 | . | TRBV4-2
TGTGCCAGCAGCCAATCCAGGGGGCTCTTGCGCTCTTTATATGGCTACACCTTC | CASSQSRGLLRSLYGYTF | TRBD1 | TRBJ1-2 | . | TRBV28
TGTGCCATCAGTGGGACAGGCAATTCCTACGAGCAGTACTTC | CAISGTGNSYEQYF | TRBD1 | TRBJ2-7 | . | TRBV10-3
TGTGCCAGCAGCCCCGGGTCGGGGGACCAGTACTTC | CASSPGSGDQYF | . | TRBJ2-5 | . | TRBV27
TGCGCCAGCAGCCCGGACCCCTCCCGGGGTTCACCCCTCCACTTT | CASSPDPSRGSPLHF | . | TRBJ1-6 | . | TRBV4-1
TGTGCCAGCATTGGGACAGGGGTGCATGGCTACACCTTC | CASIGTGVHGYTF | TRBD1 | TRBJ1-2 | . | TRBV2
TGCGCCAGCAGCTTCACAGGCGGTTTGAACACTGAAGCTTTCTTT | CASSFTGGLNTEAFF | . | TRBJ1-1 | . | TRBV5-1
TGCAGCGTCTTTTTGACGGAGTTAGGCTACACCTTC | CSVFLTELGYTF | . | TRBJ1-2 | . | TRBV29-1
TGTGCCAGCAGCCCCCGACTACAAGAGACCCAGTACTTC | CASSPRLQETQYF | . | TRBJ2-5 | . | TRBV6-5
TGTGCCAGTAGTTCGGGACAGGCCCCCTCCTACGAGCAGTACTTC | CASSSGQAPSYEQYF | TRBD1 | TRBJ2-7 | . | TRBV19
TGTGCCAGCAGCTTTTTACAGTTAAATCAGCCCCAGCATTTT | CASSFLQLNQPQHF | . | TRBJ1-5 | once | TRBV7-8
TGTGCCAGCAGCTTCTCCGGGGAGCTGTTTTTT | CASSFSGELFF | . | TRBJ2-2 | . | TRBV5-6
TGCGCCAGCAGCTCCCCTGAGGGGGGGATGAACACTGAAGCTTTCTTT | CASSSPEGGMNTEAFF | . | TRBJ1-1 | . | TRBV5-1
TGTGCCAGCTCAATCGGGATCGCTGAAGCTTTCTTT | CASSIGIAEAFF | . | TRBJ1-1 | . | TRBV18
TGTGCCAGCAGTTACCGACAGGGGTTGGACACTGAAGCTTTCTTT | CASSYRQGLDTEAFF | TRBD1 | TRBJ1-1 | few | TRBV6-5
TGTGCCAGCAGCTTAATCGGGCGTAGCGGGGGGGCATTGGAGACCCAGTACTTC | CASSLIGRSGGALETQYF | TRBD2 | TRBJ2-5 | . | TRBV7-2
TGTGCCAGCAGCCCGGGACAGCCGGCAGGTGAGCAGTTCTTC | CASSPGQPAGEQFF | TRBD1 | TRBJ2-1 | few | TRBV14
TGTGCCAGCAGTGATTCAGGGCTTAGCTCCTATAATTCACCCCTCCACTTT | CASSDSGLSSYNSPLHF | . | TRBJ1-6 | . | TRBV2
TGTGCCAGCAGCCCAAGGACAGGAAATGGCTACACCTTC | CASSPRTGNGYTF | TRBD1 | TRBJ1-2 | few | TRBV6-5
TGTGCCAGCAGGGTCCTTAGTAACTATGGCTACACCTTC | CASRVLSNYGYTF | . | TRBJ1-2 | . | TRBV6-5
TGTGCCAGCACCGGGGACAGTCACAATGAGCAGTTCTTC | CASTGDSHNEQFF | TRBD1 | TRBJ2-1 | few | TRBV6-5
TGTGCCAGCAGCGTAGGTGGGGGGGCTACCTACGAGCAGTACTTC | CASSVGGGATYEQYF | . | TRBJ2-7 | . | TRBV9
TGTGCCAGCAGCTTAGTTGGACAGGCGGATCAGCAGTACTTC | CASSLVGQADQQYF | TRBD1 | TRBJ2-7 | few | TRBV7-9
TGTGCCAGCAGTGGACACGGGATTCGCTCTGGAAACACCATATATTTT | CASSGHGIRSGNTIYF | . | TRBJ1-3 | . | TRBV2
TGTGCCATCACACCAGGGATGAACTACAATGAGCAGTTCTTC | CAITPGMNYNEQFF | . | TRBJ2-1 | . | TRBV10-3
TGTGCCAGCAGCTTGGGACTAGGCAATGAGCAGTTCTTC | CASSLGLGNEQFF | TRBD2 | TRBJ2-1 | few | TRBV7-2
TGTGCCTGGAGTAACCTACCCCCCGGGGTTAGCAATCAGCCCCAGCATTTT | CAWSNLPPGVSNQPQHF | . | TRBJ1-5 | . | TRBV30
TGCAGCGCCAGGGACATCACCGGGGAGCTGTTTTTT | CSARDITGELFF | . | TRBJ2-2 | . | TRBV29-1
TGTGCCAGTAGTATCCTGGACCCCCAAGGGGGGCAGTTCTTC | CASSILDPQGGQFF | . | TRBJ2-1 | . | TRBV19